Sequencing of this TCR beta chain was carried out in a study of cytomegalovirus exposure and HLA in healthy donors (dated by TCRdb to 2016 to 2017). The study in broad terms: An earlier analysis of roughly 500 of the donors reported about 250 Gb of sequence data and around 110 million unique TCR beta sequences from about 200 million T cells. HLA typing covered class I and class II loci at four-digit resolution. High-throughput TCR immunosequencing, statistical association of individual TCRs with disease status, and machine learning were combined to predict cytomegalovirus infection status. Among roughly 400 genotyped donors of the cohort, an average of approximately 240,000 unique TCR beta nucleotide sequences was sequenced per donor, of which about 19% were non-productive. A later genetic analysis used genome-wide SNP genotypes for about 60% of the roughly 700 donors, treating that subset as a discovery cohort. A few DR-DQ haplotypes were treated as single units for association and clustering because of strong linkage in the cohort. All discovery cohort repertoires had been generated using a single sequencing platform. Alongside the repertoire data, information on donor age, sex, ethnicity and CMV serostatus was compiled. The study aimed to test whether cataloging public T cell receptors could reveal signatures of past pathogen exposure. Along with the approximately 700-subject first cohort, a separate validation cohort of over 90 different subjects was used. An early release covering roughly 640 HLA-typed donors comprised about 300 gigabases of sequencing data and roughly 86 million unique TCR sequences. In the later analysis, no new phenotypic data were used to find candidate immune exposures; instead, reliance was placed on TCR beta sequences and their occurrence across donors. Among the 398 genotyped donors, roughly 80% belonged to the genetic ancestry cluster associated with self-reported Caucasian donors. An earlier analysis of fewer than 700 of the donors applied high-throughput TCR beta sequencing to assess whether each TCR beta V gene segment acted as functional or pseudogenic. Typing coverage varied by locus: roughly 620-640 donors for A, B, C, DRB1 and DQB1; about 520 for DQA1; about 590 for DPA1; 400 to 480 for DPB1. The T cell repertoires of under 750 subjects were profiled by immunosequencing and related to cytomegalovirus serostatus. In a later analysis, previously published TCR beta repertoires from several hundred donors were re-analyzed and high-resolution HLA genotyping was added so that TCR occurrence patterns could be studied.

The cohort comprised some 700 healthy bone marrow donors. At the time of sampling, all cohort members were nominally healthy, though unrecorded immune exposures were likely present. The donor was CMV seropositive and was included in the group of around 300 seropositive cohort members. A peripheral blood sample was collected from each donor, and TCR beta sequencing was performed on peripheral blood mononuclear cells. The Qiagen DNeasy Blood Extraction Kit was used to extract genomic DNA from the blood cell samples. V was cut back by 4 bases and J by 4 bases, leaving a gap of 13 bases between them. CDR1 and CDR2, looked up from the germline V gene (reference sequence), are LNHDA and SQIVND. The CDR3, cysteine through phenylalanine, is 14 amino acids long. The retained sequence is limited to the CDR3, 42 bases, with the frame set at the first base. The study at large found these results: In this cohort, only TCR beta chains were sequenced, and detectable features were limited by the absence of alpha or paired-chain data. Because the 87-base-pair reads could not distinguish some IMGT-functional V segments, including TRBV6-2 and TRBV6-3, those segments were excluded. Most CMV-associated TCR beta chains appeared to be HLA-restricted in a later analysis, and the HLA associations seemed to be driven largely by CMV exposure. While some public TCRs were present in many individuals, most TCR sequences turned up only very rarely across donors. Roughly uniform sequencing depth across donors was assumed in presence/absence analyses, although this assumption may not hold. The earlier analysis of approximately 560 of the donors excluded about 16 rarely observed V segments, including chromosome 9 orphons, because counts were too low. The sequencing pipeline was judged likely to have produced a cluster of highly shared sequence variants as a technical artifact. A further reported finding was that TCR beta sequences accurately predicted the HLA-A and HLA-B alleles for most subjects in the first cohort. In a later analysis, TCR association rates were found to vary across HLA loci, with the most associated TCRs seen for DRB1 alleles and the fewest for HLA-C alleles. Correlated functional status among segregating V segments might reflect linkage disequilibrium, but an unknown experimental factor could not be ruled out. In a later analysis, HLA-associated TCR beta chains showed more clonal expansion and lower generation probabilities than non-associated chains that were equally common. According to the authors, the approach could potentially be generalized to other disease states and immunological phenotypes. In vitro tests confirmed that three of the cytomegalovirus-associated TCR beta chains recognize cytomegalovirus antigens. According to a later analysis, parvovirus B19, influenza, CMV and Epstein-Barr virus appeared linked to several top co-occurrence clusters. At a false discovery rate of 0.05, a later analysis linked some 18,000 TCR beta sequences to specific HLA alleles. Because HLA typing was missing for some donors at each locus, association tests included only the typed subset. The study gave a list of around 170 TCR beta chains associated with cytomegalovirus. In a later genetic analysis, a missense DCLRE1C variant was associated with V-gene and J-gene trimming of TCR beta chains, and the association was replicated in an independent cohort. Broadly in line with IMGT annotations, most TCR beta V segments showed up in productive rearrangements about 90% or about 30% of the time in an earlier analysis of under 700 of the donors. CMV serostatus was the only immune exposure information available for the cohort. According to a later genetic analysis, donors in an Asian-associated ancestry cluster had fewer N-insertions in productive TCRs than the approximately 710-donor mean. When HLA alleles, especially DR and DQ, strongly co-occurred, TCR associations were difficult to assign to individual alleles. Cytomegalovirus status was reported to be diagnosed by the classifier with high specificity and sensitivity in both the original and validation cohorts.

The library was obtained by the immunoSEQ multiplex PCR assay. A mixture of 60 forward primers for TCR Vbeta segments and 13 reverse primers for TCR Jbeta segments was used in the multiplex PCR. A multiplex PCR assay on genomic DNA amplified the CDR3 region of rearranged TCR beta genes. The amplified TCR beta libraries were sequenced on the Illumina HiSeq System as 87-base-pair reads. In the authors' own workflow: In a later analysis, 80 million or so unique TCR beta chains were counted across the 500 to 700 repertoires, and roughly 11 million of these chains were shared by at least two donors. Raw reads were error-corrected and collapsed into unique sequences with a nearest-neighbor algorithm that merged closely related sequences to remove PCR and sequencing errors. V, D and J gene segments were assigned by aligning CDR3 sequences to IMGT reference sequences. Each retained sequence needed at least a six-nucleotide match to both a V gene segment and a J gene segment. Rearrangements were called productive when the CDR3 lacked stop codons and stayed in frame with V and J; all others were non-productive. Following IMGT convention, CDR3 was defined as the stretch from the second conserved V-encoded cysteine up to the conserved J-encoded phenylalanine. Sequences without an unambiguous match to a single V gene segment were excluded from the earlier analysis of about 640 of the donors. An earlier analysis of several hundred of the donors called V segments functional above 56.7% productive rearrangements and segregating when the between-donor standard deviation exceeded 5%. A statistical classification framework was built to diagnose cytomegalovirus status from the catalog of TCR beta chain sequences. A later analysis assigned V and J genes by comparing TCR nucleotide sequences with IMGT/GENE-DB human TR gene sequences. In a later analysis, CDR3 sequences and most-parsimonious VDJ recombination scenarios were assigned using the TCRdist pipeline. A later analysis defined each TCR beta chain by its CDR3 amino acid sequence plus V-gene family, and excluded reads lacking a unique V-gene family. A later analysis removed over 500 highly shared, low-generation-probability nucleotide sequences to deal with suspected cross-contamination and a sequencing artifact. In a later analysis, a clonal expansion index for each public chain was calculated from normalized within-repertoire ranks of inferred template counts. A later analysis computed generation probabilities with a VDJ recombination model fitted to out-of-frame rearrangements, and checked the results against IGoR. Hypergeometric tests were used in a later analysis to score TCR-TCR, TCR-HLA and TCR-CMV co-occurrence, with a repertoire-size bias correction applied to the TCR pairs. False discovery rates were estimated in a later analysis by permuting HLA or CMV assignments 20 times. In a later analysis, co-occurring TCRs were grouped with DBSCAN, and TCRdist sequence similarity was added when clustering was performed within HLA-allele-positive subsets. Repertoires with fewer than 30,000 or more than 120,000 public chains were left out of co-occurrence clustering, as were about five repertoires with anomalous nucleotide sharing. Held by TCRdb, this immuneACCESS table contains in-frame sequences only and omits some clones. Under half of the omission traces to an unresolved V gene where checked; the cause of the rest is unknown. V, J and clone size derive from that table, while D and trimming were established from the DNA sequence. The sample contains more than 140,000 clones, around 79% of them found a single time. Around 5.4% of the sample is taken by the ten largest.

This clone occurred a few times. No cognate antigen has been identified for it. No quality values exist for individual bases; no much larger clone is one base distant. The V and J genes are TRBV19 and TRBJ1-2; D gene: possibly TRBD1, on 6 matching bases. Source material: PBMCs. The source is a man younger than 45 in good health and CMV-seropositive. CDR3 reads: CASSTQGSSYGYTF. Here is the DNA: TGTGCCAGTAGTACACAGGGATCAAGCTATGGCTACACCTTC. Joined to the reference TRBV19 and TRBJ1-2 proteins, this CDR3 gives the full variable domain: DGGITQSPKYLFRKEGQNVTLSCEQNLNHDAMYWYRQDPGQGLRLIYYSQIVNDFQKGDIAEGYSVSREKKESFPLTVTSAQKNPTAFYLCASSTQGSSYGYTFGSGTRLTVV.